This TCR beta chain came from a study of CXCR3-negative and CXCR3-positive naive CD8 T cells. Triplicate sorting captured roughly 310,000 cells each from every CD8+ T cell subset. Study results and limitations: In CXCR3-positive naive cells, the TRB CDR3s were more hydrophobic than in CXCR3-negative naive cells. Across naive subsets, surface CD5 expression was comparable, and TCR strength was inferred from properties of the TRB CDR3. Similar TRBV-TRBJ usage was seen in naive cells (both CXCR3-negative and CXCR3-positive), but memory cells differed. Cryopreservation partially lowered CXCR3 expression, so most assays used fresh PBMCs.

It was by 5' RACE with UMI labels that the TRB cDNA libraries were prepared. After re-calling the 5' RACE reads, TCRdb lists one entry per CDR3 protein, DNA absent. Its table lists about 130,000 distinct CDR3 sequences. The CDR3 totals 14 residues. CDR1 is DFQATT, CDR2 SNEGSKA, per germline (reference sequence). Remarks on this clonotype: Antigen: not known.

Sequenced material: naive CXCR3+ CD8+ T cells from blood. Subset noted: CD45RO-CCR7+CD27+CD95- naive CD8+ T cells expressing CXCR3 (TNR3+). This chain uses TRBV20-1 with TRBJ2-5; TCRdb gives TRBD1 as the D gene, but with no DNA this cannot be confirmed. The receptor was isolated from a human donor in good health. Some clones in this sample may be carry-over from other donors' samples. The CDR3 reads CSASYGGRGETQYF.